The TCR beta chain under discussion was sequenced for a study of cytomegalovirus exposure and HLA in healthy donors. Looking at the study overall: A subsequent analysis reported that the 120 validation repertoires were produced on the same platform that had also been used for the roughly 710 first-cohort repertoires.

Regarding the study as a whole: Generally TCR sequences proved uncommon, though certain public TCRs appeared in numerous donors.

Note on this clone: The antigen remains undetermined.

Method: immunoSEQ multiplex PCR; TCRdb's copy keeps in-frame clones and lacks some. The sample has fewer than 200,000 clones, around 87% seen once. Germline-derived CDR1 and CDR2 are PRHDT and FYEKMQ (reference sequence). The CDR3 spans 15 residues. V dropped 0 bases and J dropped 7; count of bases not matched to a gene: 7. Sequenced material: PBMCs. The TCR was taken from a woman aged 25 to 45 in good health and CMV-seronegative. The rearrangement joins TRBV13 to TRBJ2-7; 9 nucleotides agree with TRBD2. The CDR3 region is CASSLGGGGAREQYF. The CDR3 DNA reads TGTGCCAGCAGCTTAGGAGGCGGGGGGGCGAGGGAGCAGTACTTC.